Below are 4 T cell receptor beta chains sequenced from a single sample in a study of CD8+ T cells in alopecia areata. Investigators isolated RNA and reverse transcribed it into cDNA to act as the sequencing template. The method was immunoSEQ multiplex PCR; TCRdb's version includes in-frame clones alone and lacks a portion of them. The data show about 220,000 clones, with around 57% seen just once and 1.5% to 2% held by the top ten. This sample's treatment: oral pan-JAK inhibitor, 5-10 mg twice daily. The sample consisted of CD4+ T cells sorted from blood, taken at week 4, from a patient treated with tofacitinib. The receptors here all came from a human donor with alopecia areata.

CDR3 nucleotide sequence: TGTGCCTGGAGTGTTTTGTCAGGATTTCCCTATGGCTACACCTTC. Protein: CAWSVLSGFPYGYTF. This rearrangement joins TRBV30 to TRBJ1-2; unclear D gene. CDR1 and CDR2 from the germline V gene are GTSNPN and SVGIG (reference sequence). This CDR3 has 15 residues. Deletions cut 0 bases from V and 4 bases from J, with 15 bases between.

The gene calls are TRBV5-7 and TRBJ2-7, with a possible D match to TRBD2 (6 bases). TRBV5-7 is sorted into the ORF group, with uncertain function. The CDR3 has 13 amino acids. Trimming removed 6 bases at V and 7 bases at J, with 17 bases between. As DNA, the CDR3 is TGTGCCAGCATCCCTCGGGGAGGATCGGAGCAGTACTTC. Protein sequence: CASIPRGGSEQYF.

This clone showed up just a few times. The chain uses TRBV18 and TRBJ1-1, with TRBD1 as a possible D gene (5 bases). Trimming cost V 4 bases and J 8 bases, with 8 bases left between them. Germline CDR1 KGHSH, CDR2 LQKENI. CDR3 length: 11 residues. The CDR3 DNA is TGTGCCAGCTCACGGACACCGGAAGCTTTCTTT. Protein sequence: CASSRTPEAFF.

This clone was detected a few times. J is TRBJ2-6 and V is TRBV27; D is possibly TRBD2 (5 bases). This CDR3 is 16 amino acids long. Trimming cost V 6 bases and J 4 bases, with 16 bases left between them. Germline loops: CDR1 MNHEY, CDR2 SMNVEV (reference sequence). This CDR3 reads CASSHREGLGANVLTF. CDR3 DNA sequence: TGTGCCAGCAGCCACCGCGAGGGTTTAGGGGCCAACGTCCTGACTTTC.